This note documents a single TCR beta chain sequence. Measured with immunoSEQ multiplex PCR; TCRdb has only the in-frame clones, and not every one. The sample has 39,000 or so clones, roughly four fifths seen once. This entry is derived from a study of blood T cell repertoires in COVID-19. Germline assignment: CDR1 LGHNA and CDR2 YNFKEQ. This CDR3 has 14 amino acids. Trimming left V 0 bases short and J 5 bases short, with 10 bases between. The TCR originated in a man aged 40-55 years with active or convalescent COVID-19. The chain is built from TRBV4-2 and TRBJ1-2; no firm D call. Specimen: peripheral blood. CDR3 nucleotide sequence: TGTGCCAGCAGCCAAGATACAGACAAGTATGGCTACACCTTC. Translation: CASSQDTDKYGYTF.